This T cell receptor beta chain was observed in a study of cytomegalovirus exposure and HLA in healthy donors. Both 60 Vbeta primers and 13 Jbeta primers went into the PCR. Libraries were prepared by immunoSEQ multiplex PCR; TCRdb keeps only in-frame clonotypes and omits some of them. The profile shows more than 85,000 clones, 69% of them singletons. The CDR3 totals 14 residues. Per germline, CDR1 LNHDA and CDR2 SQIVND (reference sequence). The V segment lost 4 bases and the J segment 5 bases; nucleotides outside the gene matches: 5. Sequenced sample: PBMCs. The receptor was derived from a woman in her 70s in good health and CMV-seropositive. The rearrangement uses TRBV19 and TRBJ1-5; 7 bases match TRBD1. CDR3 nucleotide sequence: TGTGCCAGTAGTACCGACAGGGAGTATCAGCCCCAGCATTTT. Translated, it gives CASSTDREYQPQHF.